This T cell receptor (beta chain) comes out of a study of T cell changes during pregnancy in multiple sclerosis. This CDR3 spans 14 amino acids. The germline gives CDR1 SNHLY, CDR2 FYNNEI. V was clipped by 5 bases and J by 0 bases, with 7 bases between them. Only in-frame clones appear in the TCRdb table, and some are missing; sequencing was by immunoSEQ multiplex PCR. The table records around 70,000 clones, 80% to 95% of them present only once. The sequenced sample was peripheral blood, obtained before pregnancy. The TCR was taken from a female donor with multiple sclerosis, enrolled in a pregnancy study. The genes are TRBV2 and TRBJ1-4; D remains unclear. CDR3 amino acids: CASSSVPTNEKLFF. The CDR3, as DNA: TGTGCCAGCAGTTCGGTTCCAACTAATGAAAAACTGTTTTTT.